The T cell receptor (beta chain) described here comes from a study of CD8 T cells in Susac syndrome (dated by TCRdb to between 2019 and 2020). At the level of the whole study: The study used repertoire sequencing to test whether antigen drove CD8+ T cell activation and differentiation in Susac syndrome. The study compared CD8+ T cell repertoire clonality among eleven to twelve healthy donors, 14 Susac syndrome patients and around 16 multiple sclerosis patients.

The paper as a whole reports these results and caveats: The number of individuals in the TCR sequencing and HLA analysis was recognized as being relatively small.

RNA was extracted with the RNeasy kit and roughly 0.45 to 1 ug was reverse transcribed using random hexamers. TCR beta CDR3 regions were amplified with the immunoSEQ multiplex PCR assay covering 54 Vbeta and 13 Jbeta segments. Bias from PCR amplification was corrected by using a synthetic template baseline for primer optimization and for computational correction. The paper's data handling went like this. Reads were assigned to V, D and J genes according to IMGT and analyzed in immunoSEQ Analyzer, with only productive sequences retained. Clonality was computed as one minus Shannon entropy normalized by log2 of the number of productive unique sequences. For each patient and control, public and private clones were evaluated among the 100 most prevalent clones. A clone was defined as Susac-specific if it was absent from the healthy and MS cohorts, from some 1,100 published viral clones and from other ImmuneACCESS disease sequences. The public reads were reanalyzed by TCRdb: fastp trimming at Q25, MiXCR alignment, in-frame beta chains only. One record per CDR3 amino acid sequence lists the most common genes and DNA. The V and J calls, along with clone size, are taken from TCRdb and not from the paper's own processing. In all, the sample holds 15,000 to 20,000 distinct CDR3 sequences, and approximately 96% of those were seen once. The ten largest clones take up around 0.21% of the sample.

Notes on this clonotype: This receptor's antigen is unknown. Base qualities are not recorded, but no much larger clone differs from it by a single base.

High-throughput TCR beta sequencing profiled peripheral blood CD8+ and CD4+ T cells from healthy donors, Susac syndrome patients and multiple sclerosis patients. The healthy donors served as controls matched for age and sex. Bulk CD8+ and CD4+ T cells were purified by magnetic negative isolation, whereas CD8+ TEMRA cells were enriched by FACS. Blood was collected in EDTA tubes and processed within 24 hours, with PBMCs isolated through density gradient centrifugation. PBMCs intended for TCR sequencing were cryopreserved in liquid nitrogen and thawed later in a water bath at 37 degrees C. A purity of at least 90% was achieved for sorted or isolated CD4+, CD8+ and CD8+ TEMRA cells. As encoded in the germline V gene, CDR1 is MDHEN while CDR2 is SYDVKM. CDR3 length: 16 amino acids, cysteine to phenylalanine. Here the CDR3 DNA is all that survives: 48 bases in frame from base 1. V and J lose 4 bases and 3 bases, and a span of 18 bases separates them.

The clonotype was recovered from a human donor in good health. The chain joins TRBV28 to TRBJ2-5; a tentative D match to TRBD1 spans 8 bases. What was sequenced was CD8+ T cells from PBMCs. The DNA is TGTGCCAGCAGTTCCACCTACAGGGGGAGGGAAGAGACCCAGTACTTC. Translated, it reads CASSSTYRGREETQYF.